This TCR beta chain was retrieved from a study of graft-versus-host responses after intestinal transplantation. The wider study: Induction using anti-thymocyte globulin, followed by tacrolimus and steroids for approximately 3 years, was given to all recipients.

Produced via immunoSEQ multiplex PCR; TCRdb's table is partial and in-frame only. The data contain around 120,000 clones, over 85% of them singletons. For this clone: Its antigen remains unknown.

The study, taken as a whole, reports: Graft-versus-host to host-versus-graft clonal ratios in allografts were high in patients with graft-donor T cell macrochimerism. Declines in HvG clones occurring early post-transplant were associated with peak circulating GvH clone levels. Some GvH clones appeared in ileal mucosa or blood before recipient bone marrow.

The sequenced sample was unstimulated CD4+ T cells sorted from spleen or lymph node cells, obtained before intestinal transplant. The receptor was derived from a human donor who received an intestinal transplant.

The CDR3: CASSQEDYSGRSYNEQFF. Written as DNA, the CDR3 is TGTGCCAGCAGCCAAGAAGACTATTCTGGCAGATCCTACAATGAGCAGTTCTTC. The chain couples TRBV4-2 to TRBJ2-1; perhaps TRBD2 as D (5 bases). The CDR3 runs to 18 residues. The germline CDR1 and CDR2 sequences are LGHNA and YNFKEQ. The V end was cut by 0 bases, the J end by 1 base, with 16 bases between.